The rows below give T cell receptor beta chains drawn from one sample of a study of cytomegalovirus exposure and HLA in healthy donors. Sequencing used immunoSEQ multiplex PCR; TCRdb keeps in-frame clones, though not all of them. This table has 85,000 to 110,000 clones, around 76% appearing once. The sequencing input was PBMCs. The source is a woman aged 18-35 years in good health and CMV-seropositive. The CDR3 runs from the conserved cysteine through the conserved F or W. A D gene is named only where the DNA matches it firmly. Only some rows state a clone size, as once, few, many or a class for expanded clones.

V	size	J	D	length	CDR3	DNA
TRBV10-3	once	TRBJ1-1	.	15	CAISERAGVDTEAFF	TGTGCCATCAGTGAAAGGGCAGGGGTAGACACTGAAGCTTTCTTT
TRBV7-3	.	TRBJ2-1	TRBD2	13	CASSLKAGGEQFF	TGTGCCAGCAGCTTAAAGGCGGGGGGTGAGCAGTTCTTC
TRBV5-8	.	TRBJ1-6	.	16	CASSAKQLSYNSPLHF	TGTGCCAGCAGCGCCAAACAGCTGAGCTATAATTCACCCCTCCACTTT
TRBV10-3	.	TRBJ2-1	.	18	CAISESPHRASSYNEQFF	TGTGCCATCAGTGAGTCGCCCCACAGGGCGAGCTCCTACAATGAGCAGTTCTTC
TRBV19	.	TRBJ1-2	.	12	CASSFLNYGYTF	TGTGCCAGTAGTTTCTTAAACTATGGCTACACCTTC
TRBV27	.	TRBJ2-7	TRBD1	17	CASSLSAGTGRTYEQYF	TGTGCCAGCAGTTTATCCGCCGGGACAGGAAGAACCTACGAGCAGTACTTC
TRBV5-8	.	TRBJ2-1	.	15	CASSLQGMSKNEQFF	TGTGCCAGCAGCTTACAGGGAATGTCGAAGAATGAGCAGTTCTTC
TRBV5-1	.	TRBJ2-7	.	13	CASSPDSLREQYF	TGCGCCAGCAGCCCCGACAGCCTGAGGGAGCAGTACTTC
TRBV7-9	.	TRBJ2-1	.	14	CASSLTAASREQFF	TGTGCCAGCAGCTTAACGGCTGCTTCCAGGGAGCAGTTCTTC
TRBV15	.	TRBJ2-7	TRBD1	16	CATSRGDRSPSYEQYF	TGTGCCACCAGCAGAGGGGACAGATCTCCCTCCTACGAGCAGTACTTC
TRBV6-1	.	TRBJ2-1	TRBD1	14	CASSSSGGGDEQFF	TGTGCCAGCAGTTCCTCAGGGGGCGGCGATGAGCAGTTCTTC
TRBV6-4	few	TRBJ1-2	.	13	CASRPDSNYGYTF	TGTGCCAGCAGGCCCGACAGTAACTATGGCTACACCTTC
TRBV12-5	.	TRBJ1-1	TRBD1	14	CASGPRDSQSEAFF	TGTGCTAGTGGTCCCCGGGACAGTCAGTCTGAAGCTTTCTTT
TRBV27	.	TRBJ2-7	.	13	CASSSPLLVEQYF	TGTGCCAGCAGTTCCCCCCTACTCGTTGAGCAGTACTTC
TRBV5-5	.	TRBJ1-1	TRBD1	15	CASSGQGGPNTEAFF	TGTGCCAGCAGCGGACAGGGGGGTCCGAACACTGAAGCTTTCTTT
TRBV7-3	.	TRBJ2-3	.	13	CASSYRASDTQYF	TGTGCCAGCAGCTACAGGGCCTCTGATACGCAGTATTTT
TRBV7-9	.	TRBJ1-2	.	12	CASRDYVLGYTF	TGTGCCAGCAGAGACTACGTCCTAGGCTACACCTTC
TRBV19	.	TRBJ2-1	TRBD1	15	CASSTSGTEYNEQFF	TGTGCCAGTAGTACCTCCGGGACAGAGTACAATGAGCAGTTCTTC
TRBV19	.	TRBJ1-2	.	13	CASSTTTVSGYTF	TGTGCCAGTAGTACCACAACAGTCTCGGGCTACACCTTC
TRBV27	few	TRBJ2-1	TRBD1	16	CASSLGPGQGANEQFF	TGTGCCAGCAGTCTGGGCCCGGGACAGGGGGCGAATGAGCAGTTCTTC
TRBV29-1	.	TRBJ1-1	.	15	CSVEGTNGRNTEAFF	TGCAGCGTTGAAGGGACTAACGGAAGGAACACTGAAGCTTTCTTT
TRBV6-5	.	TRBJ1-1	.	13	CASSYGVDTEAFF	TGTGCCAGCAGTTACGGAGTGGACACTGAAGCTTTCTTT
TRBV28	.	TRBJ1-1	TRBD1	12	CASSLLGQDAFF	TGTGCCAGCAGCCTATTGGGACAGGACGCTTTCTTT
TRBV9	few	TRBJ2-7	.	15	CASSETPDSNYEQYF	TGTGCCAGCAGCGAGACGCCAGACTCGAACTACGAGCAGTACTTC
TRBV7-6	.	TRBJ2-2	.	16	CASSPQTASNTGELFF	TGTGCCAGCAGCCCACAGACAGCGTCGAACACCGGGGAGCTGTTTTTT
TRBV7-8	.	TRBJ1-4	TRBD1	13	CASSYDRGEKLFF	TGTGCCAGCAGCTACGACAGGGGTGAAAAACTGTTTTTT
TRBV7-2	.	TRBJ2-1	.	14	CASSLGSGYNEQFF	TGTGCCAGCAGCTTAGGGTCAGGCTACAATGAGCAGTTCTTC
TRBV5-6	.	TRBJ2-7	.	15	CASSLVAQISYEQYF	TGTGCCAGCAGCTTGGTTGCCCAGATTTCCTACGAGCAGTACTTC
TRBV7-6	.	TRBJ1-5	.	13	CASSHRVGQPQHF	TGTGCCAGCAGCCACAGGGTCGGGCAGCCCCAGCATTTT